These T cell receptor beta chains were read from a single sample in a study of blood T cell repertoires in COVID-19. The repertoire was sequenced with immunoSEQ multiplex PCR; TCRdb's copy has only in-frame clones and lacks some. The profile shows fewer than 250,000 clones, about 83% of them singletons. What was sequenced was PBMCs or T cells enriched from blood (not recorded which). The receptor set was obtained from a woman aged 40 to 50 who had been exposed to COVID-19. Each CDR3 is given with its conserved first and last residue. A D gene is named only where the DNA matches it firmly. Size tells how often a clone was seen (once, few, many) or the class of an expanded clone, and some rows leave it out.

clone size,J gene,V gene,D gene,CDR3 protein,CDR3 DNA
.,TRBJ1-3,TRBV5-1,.,CASSLGPSSGNTIYF,TGCGCCAGCAGCTTGGGTCCGTCCTCTGGAAACACCATATATTTT
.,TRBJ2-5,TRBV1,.,CTSSQEQFQETQYF,TGCACCAGCAGCCAAGAACAGTTCCAAGAGACCCAGTACTTC
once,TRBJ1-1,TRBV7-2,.,CASSLVGGQETEAFF,TGTGCCAGCAGCTTAGTCGGGGGGCAAGAGACTGAAGCTTTCTTT
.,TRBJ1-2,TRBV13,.,CASSLGTPAGNGYTF,TGTGCCAGCAGCTTAGGAACCCCCGCAGGGAATGGCTACACCTTC
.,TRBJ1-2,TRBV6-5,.,CASSLRGLNYGYTF,TGTGCCAGCAGTTTACGCGGCCTTAACTATGGCTACACCTTC
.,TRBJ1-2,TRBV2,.,CASTIYGGANYGYTF,TGTGCCAGCACTATATACGGGGGGGCTAACTATGGCTACACCTTC
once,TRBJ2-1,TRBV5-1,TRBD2,CASKRGTSGGVVGPTYNEQFF,TGCGCCAGCAAGAGGGGTACTAGCGGGGGCGTGGTGGGTCCGACCTACAATGAGCAGTTCTTC
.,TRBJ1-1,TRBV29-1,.,CSVGMQVWGNTEAFF,TGCAGCGTTGGGATGCAGGTGTGGGGCAACACTGAAGCTTTCTTT
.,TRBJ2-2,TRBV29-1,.,CSVSGSANTGELFF,TGCAGCGTTTCGGGGTCCGCGAACACCGGGGAGCTGTTTTTT
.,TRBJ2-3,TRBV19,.,CASSTASRTTDTQYF,TGTGCCAGTAGTACGGCTAGCAGGACTACAGATACGCAGTATTTT
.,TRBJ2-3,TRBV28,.,CASSTSKSSTDTQYF,TGTGCCAGCAGTACTAGCAAATCTAGCACAGATACGCAGTATTTT
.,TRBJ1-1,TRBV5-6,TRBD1,CASSTGTGAHTEAFF,TGTGCCAGCAGCACAGGGACAGGGGCTCACACTGAAGCTTTCTTT
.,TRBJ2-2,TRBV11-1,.,CASSLTGTGELFF,TGTGCCAGCAGCTTAACGGGGACCGGGGAGCTGTTTTTT
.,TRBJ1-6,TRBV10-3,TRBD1,CASRDSYSPLHF,TGTGCCTCCCGGGACAGCTATTCACCCCTCCACTTT
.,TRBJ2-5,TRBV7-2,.,CASSFTGIGETQYF,TGTGCCAGCAGCTTCACGGGTATCGGGGAGACCCAGTACTTC
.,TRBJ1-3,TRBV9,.,CASSVGGLPSGNTIYF,TGTGCCAGCAGCGTAGGGGGGCTGCCCTCTGGAAACACCATATATTTT
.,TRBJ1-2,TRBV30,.,CAWNAIEGLRGYTF,TGTGCCTGGAACGCCATCGAGGGTTTGAGGGGCTACACCTTC
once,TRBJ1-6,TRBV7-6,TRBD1,CASSSDRTNSPLHF,TGTGCCAGCAGCTCGGACAGGACTAATTCACCCCTCCACTTT
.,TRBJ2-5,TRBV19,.,CASSPRREIPEAQYF,TGTGCCAGTAGTCCCAGGAGAGAGATCCCGGAGGCCCAGTACTTC
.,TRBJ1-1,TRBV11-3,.,CASSQQGTDTEAFF,TGTGCCAGCAGTCAACAGGGTACCGACACTGAAGCTTTCTTT
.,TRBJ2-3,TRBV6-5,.,CASREGAGTDTQYF,TGTGCCAGCAGGGAGGGGGCCGGCACAGATACGCAGTATTTT
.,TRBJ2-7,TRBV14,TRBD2,CASSLEAGGPYEQYF,TGTGCCAGCAGCCTCGAAGCGGGGGGGCCCTACGAGCAGTACTTC
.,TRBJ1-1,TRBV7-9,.,CASSSPFNTEAFF,TGTGCCAGCAGCTCCCCCTTTAACACTGAAGCTTTCTTT